This T cell receptor (beta chain) was sequenced in a study of T cells in Graves' hyperthyroidism and ophthalmopathy. Study-wide points: Also found in blood were most expanded thyroid clonotypes above 0.001. In the analysis, a 13 V-J model separated ophthalmopathy from stable hyperthyroidism.

This clonotype was counted only a few times. Its cognate antigen is unknown. Source material for PBMCs was over 7.5 ml fresh peripheral blood. Amplified TCR beta CDR3 regions derived from RNA transcripts. Researchers ran a first-round RT-PCR on the TCR CDR3 using the HTBI primer set. MiXCR was run by TCRdb on the multiplex PCR reads, yielding one entry per CDR3 protein. The table records more than 500,000 distinct CDR3 sequences, 12% to 15% of them present only once. The receptor comes from a middle-aged woman with Graves' hyperthyroidism. Material for sequencing was blood.

This CDR3 is CASSMTMNTEAFF. The CDR3, as DNA: TGTGCCAGTAGTATGACCATGAACACTGAAGCTTTCTTT. J is TRBJ1-1 and V is TRBV19; D uncertain. In germline, CDR1 is LNHDA, CDR2 SQIVND (reference sequence). CDR3 size: 13 residues. Trimming shortened V by 3 bases and J by 0 bases, and 5 bases separated the two germline ends.